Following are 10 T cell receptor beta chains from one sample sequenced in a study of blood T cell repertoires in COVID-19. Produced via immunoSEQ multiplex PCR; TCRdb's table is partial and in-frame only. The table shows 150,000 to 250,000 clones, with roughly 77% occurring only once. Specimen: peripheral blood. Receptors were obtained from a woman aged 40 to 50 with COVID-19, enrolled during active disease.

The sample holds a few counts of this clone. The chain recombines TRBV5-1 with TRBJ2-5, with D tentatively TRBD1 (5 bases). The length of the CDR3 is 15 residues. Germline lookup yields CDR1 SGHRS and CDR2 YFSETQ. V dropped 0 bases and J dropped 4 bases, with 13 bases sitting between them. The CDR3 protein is CASSLGQGGRETQYF. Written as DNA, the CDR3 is TGCGCCAGCAGCTTGGGGCAGGGTGGGCGAGAGACCCAGTACTTC.

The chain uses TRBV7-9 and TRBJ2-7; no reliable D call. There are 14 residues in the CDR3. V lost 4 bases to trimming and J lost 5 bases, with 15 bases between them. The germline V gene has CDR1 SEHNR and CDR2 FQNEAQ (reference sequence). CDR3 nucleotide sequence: TGTGCCAGCAGCTCCCTGACTGCCCGCCACGAGCAGTACTTC. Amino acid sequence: CASSSLTARHEQYF.

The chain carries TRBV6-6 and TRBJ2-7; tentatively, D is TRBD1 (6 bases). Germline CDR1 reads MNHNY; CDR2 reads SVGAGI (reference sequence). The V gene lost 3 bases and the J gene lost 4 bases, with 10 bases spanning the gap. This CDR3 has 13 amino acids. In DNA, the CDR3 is TGTGCCAGCAGTTATACAGGGTTGTACGAGCAGTACTTC. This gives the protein CASSYTGLYEQYF.

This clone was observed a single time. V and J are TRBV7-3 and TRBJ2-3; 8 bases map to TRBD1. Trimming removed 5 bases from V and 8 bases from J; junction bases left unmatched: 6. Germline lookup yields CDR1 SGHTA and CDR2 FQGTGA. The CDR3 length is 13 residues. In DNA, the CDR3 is TGTGCCAGCAGCCCAGGGGGCGCGCCTACGCAGTATTTT. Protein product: CASSPGGAPTQYF.

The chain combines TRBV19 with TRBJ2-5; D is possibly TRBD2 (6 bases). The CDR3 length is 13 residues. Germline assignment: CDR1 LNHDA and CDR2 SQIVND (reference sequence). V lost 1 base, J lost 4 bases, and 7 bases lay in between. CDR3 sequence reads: CASSIALAETQYF. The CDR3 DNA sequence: TGTGCCAGTAGTATAGCACTAGCAGAGACCCAGTACTTC.

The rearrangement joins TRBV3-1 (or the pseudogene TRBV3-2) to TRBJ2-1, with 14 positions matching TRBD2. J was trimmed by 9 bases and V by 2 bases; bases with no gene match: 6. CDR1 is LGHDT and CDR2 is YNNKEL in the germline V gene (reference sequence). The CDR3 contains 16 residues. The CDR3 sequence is CASSQKGLAGVGEQFF. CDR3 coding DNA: TGTGCCAGCAGCCAAAAGGGACTAGCGGGAGTGGGTGAGCAGTTCTTC.

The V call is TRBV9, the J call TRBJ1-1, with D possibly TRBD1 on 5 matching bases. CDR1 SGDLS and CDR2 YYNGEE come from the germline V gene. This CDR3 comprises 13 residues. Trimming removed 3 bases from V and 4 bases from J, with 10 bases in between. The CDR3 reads CASSEDTRTEAFF. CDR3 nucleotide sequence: TGTGCCAGCAGCGAGGACACCCGCACTGAAGCTTTCTTT.

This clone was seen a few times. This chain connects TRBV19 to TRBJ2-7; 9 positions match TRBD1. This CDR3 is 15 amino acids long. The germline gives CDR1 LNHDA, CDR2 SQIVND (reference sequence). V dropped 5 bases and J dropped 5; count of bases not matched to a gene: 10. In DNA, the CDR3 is TGTGCCAGTAGTCAGGGCGGGACAGGGATGGACGAGCAGTACTTC. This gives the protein CASSQGGTGMDEQYF. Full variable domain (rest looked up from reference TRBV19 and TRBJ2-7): DGGITQSPKYLFRKEGQNVTLSCEQNLNHDAMYWYRQDPGQGLRLIYYSQIVNDFQKGDIAEGYSVSREKKESFPLTVTSAQKNPTAFYLCASSQGGTGMDEQYFGPGTRLTVT.

The DNA for the CDR3 is TGTGCCAGCAGTTACTCAGCCAGGGGATTGAATCAGCCCCAGCATTTT. Its translation is CASSYSARGLNQPQHF. The V call is TRBV6-2 or TRBV6-3, the J call TRBJ1-5; D is perhaps TRBD1 (6 bases). Trimming stripped 0 bases from V and 4 bases from J, with 13 bases between. CDR3 length: 16 residues. The germline V gene has CDR1 MNHEY and CDR2 SVGEGT.

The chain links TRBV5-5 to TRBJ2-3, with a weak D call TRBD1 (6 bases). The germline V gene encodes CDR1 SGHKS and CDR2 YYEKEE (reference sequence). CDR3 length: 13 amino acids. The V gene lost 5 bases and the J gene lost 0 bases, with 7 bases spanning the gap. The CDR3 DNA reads TGTGCCAGCAGAACAGGGAGCACAGATACGCAGTATTTT. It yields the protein CASRTGSTDTQYF.